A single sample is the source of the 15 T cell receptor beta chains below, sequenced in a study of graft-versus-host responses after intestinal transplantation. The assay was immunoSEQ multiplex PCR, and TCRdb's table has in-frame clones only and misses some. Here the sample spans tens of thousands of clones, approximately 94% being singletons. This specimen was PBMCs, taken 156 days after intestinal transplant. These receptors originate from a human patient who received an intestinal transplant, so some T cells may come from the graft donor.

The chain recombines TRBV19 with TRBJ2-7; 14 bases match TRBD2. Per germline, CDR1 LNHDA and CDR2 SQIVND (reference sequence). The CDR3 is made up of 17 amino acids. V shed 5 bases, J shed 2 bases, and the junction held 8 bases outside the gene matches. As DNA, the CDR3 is TGTGCCAGTAGTTATGGACTAGCGGGAGGAGGCCCCTACGAGCAGTACTTC. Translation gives CASSYGLAGGGPYEQYF.

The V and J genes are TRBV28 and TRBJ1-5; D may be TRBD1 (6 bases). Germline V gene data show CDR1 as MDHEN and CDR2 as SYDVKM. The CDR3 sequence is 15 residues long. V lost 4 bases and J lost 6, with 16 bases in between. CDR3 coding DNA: TGTGCCAGCAGTTCCCCAGGGGTAGAGATTCAGCCCCAGCATTTT. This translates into CASSSPGVEIQPQHF.

CDR3 nucleotides: TGTGCCATCAGTAAGCGACTAGCGGGAGGGACCGGGGAGCTGTTTTTT. Translated, it gives CAISKRLAGGTGELFF. V usage is TRBV10-3 and J usage is TRBJ2-2, with 14 bases aligning to TRBD2. This CDR3 has 16 residues. Germline CDR1 is ENHRY and CDR2 is SYGVKD. Unmatched junction bases numbered 4, after V lost 5 bases and J lost 5 bases.

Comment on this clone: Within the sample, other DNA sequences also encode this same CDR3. The chain's CDR3 is CAWSGGLASYQETQYF. The CDR3 region has the DNA TGTGCCTGGAGTGGAGGACTAGCGAGTTACCAAGAGACCCAGTACTTC. The chain links TRBV30 to TRBJ2-5; TRBD2 aligns across 9 bases. Per germline, CDR1 GTSNPN and CDR2 SVGIG (reference sequence). The V gene end was trimmed by 1 base and the J gene end by 0 bases; junction bases not matched to a gene: 6. This CDR3 contains 16 residues.

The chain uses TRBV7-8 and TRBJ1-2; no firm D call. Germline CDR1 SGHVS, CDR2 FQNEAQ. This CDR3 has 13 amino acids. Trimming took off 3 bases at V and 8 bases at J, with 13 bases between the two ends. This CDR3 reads CASSLSWEEGYTF. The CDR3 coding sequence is TGTGCCAGCAGCTTGAGCTGGGAGGAAGGCTACACCTTC.

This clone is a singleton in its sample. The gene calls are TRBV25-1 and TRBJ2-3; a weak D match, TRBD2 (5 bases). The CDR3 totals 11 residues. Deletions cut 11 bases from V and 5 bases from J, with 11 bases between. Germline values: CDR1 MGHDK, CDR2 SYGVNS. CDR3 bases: TGTGCCTCGGGGTTGGGAGATACGCAGTATTTT. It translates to CASGLGDTQYF.

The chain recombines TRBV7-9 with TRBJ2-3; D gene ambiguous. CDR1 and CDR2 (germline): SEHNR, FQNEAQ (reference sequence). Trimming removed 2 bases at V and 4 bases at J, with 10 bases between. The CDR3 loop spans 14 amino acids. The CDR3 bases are TGTGCCAGCAGCTTAAATATTGGGGCAGATACGCAGTATTTT. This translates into CASSLNIGADTQYF. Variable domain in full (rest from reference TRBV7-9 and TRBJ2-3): DTGVSQNPRHKITKRGQNVTFRCDPISEHNRLYWYRQTLGQGPEFLTYFQNEAQLEKSRLLSDRFSAERPKGSFSTLEIQRTEQGDSAMYLCASSLNIGADTQYFGPGTRLTVL.

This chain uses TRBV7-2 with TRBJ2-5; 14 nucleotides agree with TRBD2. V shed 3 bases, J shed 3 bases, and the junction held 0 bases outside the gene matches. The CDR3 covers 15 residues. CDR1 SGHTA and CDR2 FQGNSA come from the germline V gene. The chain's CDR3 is CASSLTSGGEETQYF. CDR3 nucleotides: TGTGCCAGCAGCTTGACTAGCGGGGGGGAAGAGACCCAGTACTTC.

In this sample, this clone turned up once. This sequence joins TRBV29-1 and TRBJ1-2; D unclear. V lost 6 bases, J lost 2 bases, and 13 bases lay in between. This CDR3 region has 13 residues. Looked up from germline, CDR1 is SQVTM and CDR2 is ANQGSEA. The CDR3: CSVGSGANYGYTF. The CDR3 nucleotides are TGCAGCGTGGGATCGGGTGCCAACTATGGCTACACCTTC.

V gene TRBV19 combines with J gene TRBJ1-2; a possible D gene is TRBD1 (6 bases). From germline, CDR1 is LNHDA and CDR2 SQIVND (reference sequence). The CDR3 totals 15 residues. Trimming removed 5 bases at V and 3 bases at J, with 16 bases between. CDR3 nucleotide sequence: TGTGCCAGTAGTCCGGTGTGGGGGGCAGACTATGGCTACACCTTC. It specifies CASSPVWGADYGYTF.

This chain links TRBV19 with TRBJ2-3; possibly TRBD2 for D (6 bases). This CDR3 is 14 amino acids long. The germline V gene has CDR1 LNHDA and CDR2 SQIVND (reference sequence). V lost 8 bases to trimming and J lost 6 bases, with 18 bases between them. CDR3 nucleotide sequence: TGTGCCAGTTGGGTGGGGGAGGACTTCGATACGCAGTATTTT. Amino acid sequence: CASWVGEDFDTQYF.

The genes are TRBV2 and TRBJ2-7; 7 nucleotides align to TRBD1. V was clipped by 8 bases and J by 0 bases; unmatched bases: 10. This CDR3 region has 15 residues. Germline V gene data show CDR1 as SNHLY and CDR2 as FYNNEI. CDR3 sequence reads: CASGLTGLSSYEQYF. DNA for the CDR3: TGTGCCAGCGGCTTGACAGGGTTAAGCTCCTACGAGCAGTACTTC.

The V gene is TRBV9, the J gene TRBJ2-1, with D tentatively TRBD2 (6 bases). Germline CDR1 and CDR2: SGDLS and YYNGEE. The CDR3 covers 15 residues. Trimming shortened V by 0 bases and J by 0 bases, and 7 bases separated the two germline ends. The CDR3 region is CASSVVGGSYNEQFF. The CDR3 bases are TGTGCCAGCAGCGTAGTGGGGGGCTCCTACAATGAGCAGTTCTTC.

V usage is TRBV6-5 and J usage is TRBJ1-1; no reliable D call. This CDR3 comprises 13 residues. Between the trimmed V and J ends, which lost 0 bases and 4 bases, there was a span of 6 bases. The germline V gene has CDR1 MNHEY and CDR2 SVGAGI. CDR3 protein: CASSYSGSTEAFF. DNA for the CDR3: TGTGCCAGCAGTTACTCTGGCAGCACTGAAGCTTTCTTT.

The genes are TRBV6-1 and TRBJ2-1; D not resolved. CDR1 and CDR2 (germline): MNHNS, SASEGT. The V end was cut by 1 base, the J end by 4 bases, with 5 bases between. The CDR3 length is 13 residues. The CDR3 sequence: CASSEGRYNEQFF. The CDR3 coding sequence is TGTGCCAGCAGTGAAGGTAGATACAATGAGCAGTTCTTC.